The TCR beta chain described here comes from a study of blood T cell repertoires in COVID-19. The V end was cut by 0 bases, the J end by 5 bases, with 6 bases between. CDR1 is SGDLS and CDR2 is YYNGEE in the germline V gene. The CDR3 totals 13 residues. Data came from immunoSEQ multiplex PCR; TCRdb stores just in-frame clones and leaves some out. Of about 210,000 clones listed, roughly 87% are singletons. The TCR comes from a man aged 18 to 35 with acute COVID-19. The sequencing input was PBMCs or T cells enriched from blood (not recorded which). This chain links TRBV9 with TRBJ1-5, with D perhaps TRBD1 (5 bases). The CDR3 nucleotides read TGTGCCAGCAGCGTAGAAGGGGATCAGCCCCAGCATTTT. Translating gives CASSVEGDQPQHF.